This T cell receptor beta chain was sequenced during a study of blood T cell repertoires in COVID-19. Study-wide context: Samples taken during acute and convalescent COVID-19 were collected in the United States, Italy and Spain. PBMCs, B-cell-depleted T cells, or T cells were the source of the cDNA or gDNA that made up the material.

Germline CDR1 is SNHLY and CDR2 is FYNNEI. V was pared by 3 bases and J by 2 bases, with 8 bases between. The CDR3 is made up of 15 amino acids. About this clone: This same CDR3 is encoded by further DNA sequences in the sample.

Original handling: The authors estimated nucleated cell counts from reference gene primer amplification. Only in-frame clones appear in the TCRdb table, and some are missing; sequencing was by immunoSEQ multiplex PCR. The DNA was the basis for D and trimming; V, J and clone size are from that table. The sample holds 95,000 to 150,000 clones, roughly 91% seen once. The clonotype was recovered from a human donor in a cohort sampled during active COVID-19. The V call is TRBV2, the J call TRBJ2-6; perhaps TRBD1 as D (5 bases). Material: peripheral blood. The CDR3 spells CASSEQGTGANVLTF. CDR3 coding DNA: TGTGCCAGCAGTGAGCAGGGAACTGGGGCCAACGTCCTGACTTTC.